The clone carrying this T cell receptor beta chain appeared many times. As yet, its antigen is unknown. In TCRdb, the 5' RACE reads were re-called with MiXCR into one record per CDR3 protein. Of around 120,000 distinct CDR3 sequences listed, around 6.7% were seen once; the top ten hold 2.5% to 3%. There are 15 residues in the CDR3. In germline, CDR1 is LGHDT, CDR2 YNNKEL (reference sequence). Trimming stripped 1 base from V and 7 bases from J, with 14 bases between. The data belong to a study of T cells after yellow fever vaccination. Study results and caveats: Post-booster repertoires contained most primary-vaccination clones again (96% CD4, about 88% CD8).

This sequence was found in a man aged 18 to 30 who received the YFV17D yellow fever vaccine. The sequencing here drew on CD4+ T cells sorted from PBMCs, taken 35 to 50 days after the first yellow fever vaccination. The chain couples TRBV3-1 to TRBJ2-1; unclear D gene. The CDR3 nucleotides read TGTGCCAGCAGCCAAGGTCCCGCGCCCGGGAATGAGCAGTTCTTC. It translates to CASSQGPAPGNEQFF.